These T cell receptor beta chains were read from a single sample in a study of early T cells in non-severe SARS-CoV-2 infection. Each CDR3 protein gets one entry after TCRdb re-called the 5' RACE reads with MiXCR. The sample includes around 52,000 distinct CDR3 sequences, 10% to 15% of them seen just once. Sequencing used whole blood. The receptor source for this set is an adult who was a healthcare worker with PCR-confirmed SARS-CoV-2 infection or an uninfected control (not recorded which). Both conserved end residues are trimmed from each CDR3. A D gene is named only where the DNA matches it firmly.

V gene: TRBV11-2
J gene: TRBJ1-6
D gene: -
CDR3 protein: ASSRGPGGNSPLH

V gene: TRBV7-9
J gene: TRBJ1-2
D gene: TRBD1
CDR3 protein: ASSPTGWGYT

V gene: TRBV5-1
J gene: TRBJ1-2
D gene: TRBD1
CDR3 protein: ASSFRGTDNYGYT

V gene: TRBV7-2
J gene: TRBJ2-7
D gene: -
CDR3 protein: ASSLEGANYEQY

V gene: TRBV15
J gene: TRBJ2-5
D gene: TRBD2
CDR3 protein: ATSDTSGSPRETQY

V gene: TRBV9
J gene: TRBJ1-6
D gene: -
CDR3 protein: ASSGAGGAYNSPLH

V gene: TRBV6-2/TRBV6-3
J gene: TRBJ1-5
D gene: -
CDR3 protein: ASSSADRPLGQPQH

V gene: TRBV25-1
J gene: TRBJ1-1
D gene: -
CDR3 protein: ASREIRGAEAF

V gene: TRBV28
J gene: TRBJ2-1
D gene: -
CDR3 protein: ASSLDSSYNEQF

V gene: TRBV5-1
J gene: TRBJ2-1
D gene: -
CDR3 protein: DSSIAPVTYNEQF

V gene: TRBV12-3/TRBV12-4
J gene: TRBJ1-6
D gene: -
CDR3 protein: ASSLNVGGSYNSPLH

V gene: TRBV20-1
J gene: TRBJ2-5
D gene: TRBD2
CDR3 protein: SARSSGVQRETQY

V gene: TRBV29-1
J gene: TRBJ1-1
D gene: -
CDR3 protein: SVGWLGGNTEAF

V gene: TRBV7-2
J gene: TRBJ1-2
D gene: -
CDR3 protein: ASSRGAKEANYGYT

V gene: TRBV6-4
J gene: TRBJ2-2
D gene: TRBD1
CDR3 protein: APKRGRSTGELF

V gene: TRBV5-4
J gene: TRBJ1-1
D gene: TRBD1
CDR3 protein: ASSPRTGQNTEAF

V gene: TRBV24-1
J gene: TRBJ2-3
D gene: -
CDR3 protein: ATSDLLSTDTQY

V gene: TRBV28
J gene: TRBJ2-7
D gene: TRBD1
CDR3 protein: ASSLPTGAYEQY

V gene: TRBV23-1
J gene: TRBJ1-5
D gene: -
CDR3 protein: ASVRVTQPQH

V gene: TRBV7-9
J gene: TRBJ2-5
D gene: -
CDR3 protein: ASSLEGRETQY

V gene: TRBV5-1
J gene: TRBJ2-7
D gene: TRBD2
CDR3 protein: ASSLAGGAEQY

V gene: TRBV6-6
J gene: TRBJ2-5
D gene: TRBD2
CDR3 protein: ASSWTSPETQY